Listed here are 16 T cell receptor beta chains from one sample, sequenced in a study of blood T cell repertoires in COVID-19. Sequencing was performed with immunoSEQ multiplex PCR; in TCRdb, only in-frame clones are kept and a portion is missing. The data hold approximately 93,000 clones, with around 74% observed a single time. The sequencing sample was made of peripheral blood. These receptors all stem from a man aged 70 or older with COVID-19, enrolled during active disease.

This chain connects TRBV11-1 to TRBJ2-7, with TRBD2 matching 9 bases. The CDR3 extends over 16 amino acids. From germline, CDR1 is SGHAT and CDR2 FQDESV (reference sequence). V was pared by 2 bases and J by 3 bases, with 8 bases of the junction left unmatched. The CDR3, as DNA: TGTGCCAGCAGCTTAATCGCTAGCGGGGATTTCTACGAGCAGTACTTC. Translated, it gives CASSLIASGDFYEQYF.

The chain carries TRBV29-1 and TRBJ2-3; tentatively, D is TRBD1 (5 bases). This CDR3 comprises 15 residues. Between the trimmed V and J ends, which lost 4 bases and 4 bases, there was a span of 18 bases. Germline V gene data show CDR1 as SQVTM and CDR2 as ANQGSEA. The chain's CDR3 is CSVAKGVGQADTQYF. The CDR3 DNA reads as TGCAGCGTTGCCAAAGGGGTAGGGCAAGCAGATACGCAGTATTTT.

The chain uses TRBV7-9 and TRBJ2-1; the D gene is possibly TRBD2 (5 bases). V was clipped by 5 bases and J by 3 bases, with 11 bases between them. CDR3 size: 14 residues. Germline V lookup: CDR1 SEHNR, CDR2 FQNEAQ (reference sequence). The CDR3, as DNA: TGTGCCAGCAGCCCAGAGGGCTACTACAATGAGCAGTTCTTC. Translating gives CASSPEGYYNEQFF.

J is TRBJ2-7 and V is TRBV7-2; TRBD2 aligns across 9 bases. V lost 2 bases and J lost 2; bases outside the gene matches: 7. Germline CDR1 reads SGHTA; CDR2 reads FQGNSA. The CDR3 consists of 16 residues. CDR3 in amino acids: CASSLSGGRAAYEQYF. CDR3 nucleotides: TGTGCCAGCAGCTTATCCGGCGGGAGGGCCGCCTACGAGCAGTACTTC.

CDR3 nucleotide sequence: TGCGCCAGCAGCTCGGGACAGGGTGGGGACGGGGAGCTGTTTTTT. It codes for CASSSGQGGDGELFF. This chain links TRBV5-1 with TRBJ2-2; 9 positions match TRBD1. The CDR3 has 15 residues. The germline gives CDR1 SGHRS, CDR2 YFSETQ. The J segment lost 7 bases and the V segment lost 3 bases, leaving 7 bases of the junction unmatched.

This chain connects TRBV28 to TRBJ2-3; perhaps TRBD2 as D (5 bases). The V end was cut by 3 bases, the J end by 1 base, with 11 bases between. The CDR3 contains 15 residues. CDR1 is MDHEN and CDR2 is SYDVKM in the germline V gene. The CDR3: CASSLVRAGTDTQYF. In DNA form, the CDR3 reads TGTGCCAGCAGTTTGGTGCGAGCGGGCACAGATACGCAGTATTTT.

V gene TRBV19 combines with J gene TRBJ2-7; TRBD1 might be the D (6 bases). The ends were cut back, 5 bases at V and 3 bases at J, with 20 bases in the middle. The CDR3 extends over 16 amino acids. From germline, CDR1 is LNHDA and CDR2 SQIVND (reference sequence). The CDR3 DNA reads as TGTGCCAGTAGTTCTACGGCTAGGGGGATATACTACGAGCAGTACTTC. Amino acids: CASSSTARGIYYEQYF.

This clone was found a few times. The V and J genes are TRBV14 and TRBJ2-5; D is undetermined. CDR1 and CDR2 (germline): SGHDN, FVKESK. The V end was cut by 3 bases, the J end by 7 bases, with 9 bases between. This CDR3 has 12 amino acids. CDR3 nucleotides: TGTGCCAGCAGCCAGGCCGGGTGGACCCAGTACTTC. The encoded protein is CASSQAGWTQYF.

Here the CDR3 reads CASSLGYIQETQYF. The CDR3 DNA is TGTGCCAGCAGCTTAGGGTACATTCAAGAGACCCAGTACTTC. The V and J genes are TRBV7-2 and TRBJ2-5; D is undetermined. The CDR3 is 14 residues long. CDR1 is SGHTA, CDR2 FQGNSA, per germline. With 1 base removed from V and 2 bases from J, the gap between germline ends came to 8 bases.

The chain joins TRBV6-2 or TRBV6-3 to TRBJ1-1; D remains unclear. The CDR3 extends over 12 amino acids. Trimming shortened V by 5 bases and J by 4 bases, and 8 bases separated the two germline ends. The V gene's germline CDR1 is MNHEY and CDR2 SVGEGT. For the CDR3, the DNA is TGTGCCAGCAGTCCCTGGAGCACTGAAGCTTTCTTT. This translates into CASSPWSTEAFF.

This chain links TRBV6-5 with TRBJ2-7; D perhaps matches TRBD2 (6 bases). Germline V gene lookup returns CDR1 MNHEY and CDR2 SVGAGI. The CDR3 is made up of 14 amino acids. The V end was cut by 7 bases, the J end by 2 bases, with 15 bases between. The CDR3 sequence: CASTTPRRAYEQYF. The CDR3 coding sequence is TGTGCCAGCACAACCCCTCGGAGGGCCTACGAGCAGTACTTC.

The chain links TRBV27 to TRBJ1-1; TRBD1 agrees at 8 bases. V dropped 5 bases and J dropped 1; count of bases not matched to a gene: 6. The CDR3 covers 15 residues. Germline CDR1 MNHEY, CDR2 SMNVEV (reference sequence). CDR3: CASSPRQGSNTEAFF. CDR3 nucleotide sequence: TGTGCCAGCAGTCCTCGACAGGGGTCGAACACTGAAGCTTTCTTT.

This chain connects TRBV2 to TRBJ2-2, with TRBD1 as a possible D gene (6 bases). Germline lookup yields CDR1 SNHLY and CDR2 FYNNEI. CDR3 size: 14 residues. V was shortened by 5 bases and J by 5 bases, with 12 bases between the two germline ends. CDR3 bases: TGTGCCAGCAGTAACAGGGTTGGGACCGGGGAGCTGTTTTTT. It codes for CASSNRVGTGELFF.

The rearrangement joins TRBV7-2 to TRBJ2-3; 9 positions agree with TRBD2. The CDR3 runs to 16 residues. The germline gives CDR1 SGHTA, CDR2 FQGNSA. J gave up 4 bases and V 1 base, and 6 bases lay outside the gene matches. The CDR3 spells CASSLGGRAPPDTQYF. In nucleotides, the CDR3 is TGTGCCAGCAGCTTAGGCGGGAGGGCCCCCCCAGATACGCAGTATTTT.

The gene calls are TRBV23-1 and TRBJ2-7; tentatively, D is TRBD1 (6 bases). TRBV23-1 counts as an open reading frame of uncertain function. The V end was cut by 7 bases, the J end by 1 base, with 17 bases between. This CDR3 has 15 amino acids. This CDR3 is CASNDRDTPSYEQYF. CDR3 sequence (DNA): TGCGCCAGCAATGACCGGGACACCCCTTCCTACGAGCAGTACTTC.

V gene TRBV7-2 combines with J gene TRBJ2-7; TRBD2 agrees at 9 bases. The germline V gene encodes CDR1 SGHTA and CDR2 FQGNSA. Trimming cost V 0 bases and J 0 bases; bases outside gene matches: 6. The CDR3 consists of 17 residues. CDR3 sequence: CASSLATSGLSSYEQYF. CDR3 sequence (DNA): TGTGCCAGCAGCTTAGCGACTAGCGGCTTGAGCTCCTACGAGCAGTACTTC.